The 8 T cell receptor beta chains listed next were all sequenced from one sample in a study of identical twins (TCRdb year 2016). Library prep was done by 5' RACE. TCRdb records Illumina HiSeq 2000 as the sequencer. The public reads were run again by TCRdb, first through fastp at Q25 and then through MiXCR, and only productive beta chains were kept. All rows with the same CDR3 protein become a single entry with the most common DNA and genes. The sample contains 1.5 million or so distinct CDR3 sequences, roughly 35% of them found a single time. Of the sample, about 0.3% falls within the top ten clones. The specimen sequenced was cord blood. The receptors were sampled from a newborn girl in good health.

This chain links TRBV7-9 with TRBJ1-4; TRBD1 might be the D (6 bases). Trimming shortened V by 6 bases and J by 4 bases, and 18 bases separated the two germline ends. Germline V CDR1 and CDR2: SEHNR, FQNEAQ (reference sequence). This CDR3 has 16 residues. CDR3 DNA: TGTGCCAGCAGTCTCCCGGACAGCCTTCTTAATGAAAAACTGTTTTTT. It specifies CASSLPDSLLNEKLFF.

This clonotype was found a few times. The V and J genes are TRBV20-1 and TRBJ1-2; 7 bases align to TRBD1. The V segment lost 5 bases and the J segment 5 bases; nucleotides outside the gene matches: 8. Germline V CDR1 and CDR2: DFQATT, SNEGSKA (reference sequence). CDR3 size: 13 residues. The CDR3 DNA sequence: TGCAGTGCTCAGGGACAGCCGTCGTATGGCTACACCTTC. Translation gives CSAQGQPSYGYTF.

In regard to this clonotype: An end of the junction differs from the germline gene, which may be a read error. The CDR3 region has the DNA TGTGCCAGCAGCTTGGCCAGACCCACAGATACGAAGTATTTT. It encodes CASSLARPTDTKYF. The chain joins TRBV7-9 to TRBJ2-3; D is unresolved. The germline gives CDR1 SEHNR, CDR2 FQNEAQ (reference sequence). This CDR3 contains 14 residues. The variable domain in full, completed from reference TRBV7-9 and TRBJ2-3, reads DTGVSQNPRHKITKRGQNVTFRCDPISEHNRLYWYRQTLGQGPEFLTYFQNEAQLEKSRLLSDRFSAERPKGSFSTLEIQRTEQGDSAMYLCASSLARPTDTKYFGPGTRLTVL.

This rearrangement joins TRBV2 to TRBJ1-6; no clear D gene. Germline assignment: CDR1 SNHLY and CDR2 FYNNEI. V was clipped by 0 bases and J by 4 bases, with 16 bases between them. The CDR3 consists of 18 residues. CDR3 sequence: CASSEAHVSGTYNSPLHF. The CDR3 region has the DNA TGTGCCAGCAGTGAAGCGCACGTCTCCGGTACTTATAATTCACCCCTCCACTTT.

This clonotype has more than one count but fewer than ten. This rearrangement joins TRBV7-8 to TRBJ2-4; D is unclear. The CDR3 runs 17 residues. V dropped 4 bases and J dropped 3 bases, with 19 bases sitting between them. CDR1 SGHVS and CDR2 FQNEAQ come from the germline V gene. CDR3 amino acids: CASSSRQLAKGKNIQYF. The CDR3 nucleotides read TGTGCCAGCAGCTCCCGTCAGTTGGCGAAGGGCAAAAACATTCAGTACTTC.

This clonotype was picked up one time. This chain connects TRBV2 to TRBJ1-1, with a possible D match to TRBD1 (5 bases). This CDR3 has 17 residues. V was pared by 8 bases and J by 0 bases, with 22 bases between. Germline V gene sequence: CDR1 SNHLY, CDR2 FYNNEI. The DNA for the CDR3 is TGTGCCAGCTCATACGCGGCAGGGAGGATCATGAACACTGAAGCTTTCTTT. Translation gives CASSYAAGRIMNTEAFF.

This clonotype was counted a few times. The chain is built from TRBV10-3 and TRBJ1-2; a possible D gene is TRBD1 (5 bases). The CDR3 consists of 13 residues. Per germline, CDR1 ENHRY and CDR2 SYGVKD. Trimming pared 0 bases from V and 7 bases from J, leaving 9 bases between. The CDR3 coding sequence is TGTGCCATCAGTGAGTCGGGGGAGAGTGGCTACACCTTC. Its protein is CAISESGESGYTF.

In regard to this clonotype: This clone may be a read error of a much larger clone one base away. This chain connects TRBV7-6 to TRBJ2-3; the match to TRBD2 covers 8 bases. In germline, CDR1 is SGHVS, CDR2 FNYEAQ. The CDR3 covers 15 residues. J gave up 4 bases and V 1 base, and 4 bases lay outside the gene matches. CDR3 nucleotides: TGTGCCAGCAGCTTAGGGACTAGCAGGGCAGATACGCAGTATTTT. Translating it yields CASSLGTSRADTQYF.